This TCR beta chain was documented in a study of shared clonotypes between healthy human individuals (dated by TCRdb to between 2020 and 2021). As for the study more broadly: The cohort comprised two women and three men aged 18 to 49 years. Leukapheresis yielded between about 0.9 and 9 billion PBMCs per donor. For each donor, three plates each were used for CD4 naive and CD4 memory, two plates were used for CD8 naive, and one plate was used for CD8 memory. To increase sequencing depth and limit assay-specific biases, different laboratories used diverse techniques to prepare libraries and sequence TCR repertoires. To estimate repertoire size and how much clonotypes are shared between individuals, the study performed deep sequencing of blood TCR repertoires from roughly five healthy adults.

Using the deep immunoSEQ assay, multiplex PCR amplified TCR CDR3 regions from genomic DNA. Extracted genomic DNA from each cell subset was distributed evenly across all wells of several immunoSEQ 96-well plates, and each plate was treated as a replicate. For sorted subsets, roughly 200 ng of genomic DNA, equivalent to some 33,000 T cell genomes, went into each replicate PCR. The purified libraries were quantified using a Qubit 3.0 fluorometer, sized with a Bioanalyzer 2100, and then quantified again using the KAPA Library Quantification kit. Each immunoSEQ 96-well plate was sequenced on its own single-read 150-cycle Illumina NextSeq 550 flow cell. As for the original processing: Because the immunoSEQ output held only junctional sequences and lacked quality scores, the filtering could not match the filtering applied to full-length reads. To assign V/J genes and CDR3, sequences were annotated against IMGT germline references using PyIR, a Python wrapper for IgBLAST v1.9. Reads were removed for weak V/J assignments (E-value above 1e-6), missing CDR3, stop codons, out-of-frame junctions, or ambiguous translated residues. A V3J clonotype was defined by an identical inferred V gene, J gene, and CDR3 amino acid sequence. To compute the percentage overlap between repertoires, the number of shared unique clonotypes was divided by the size of the smaller repertoire. Richness of each repertoire was evaluated using RTK rarefaction, the Chao1 estimator, and Recon v2.1 estimates of unobserved clonotypes. Generation probabilities were computed with OLGA for all TCRbeta clonotypes obtained by the gDNA method from several donors. In TCRdb, the immuneACCESS table is reduced to in-frame sequences with V and J assigned. These tables do not hold every clone; where another copy was compared, an unresolved V gene accounts for under half, and the others remain unexplained. V and J calls and clone size come straight from that table; D and trimming were deduced from the DNA. This sample lists some 240,000 clones; over 50% were detected once. The top ten clonotypes cover 11% of the sample.

Broad study findings and their caveats: Sampling was restricted to blood, and TCR repertoires in tissue are likely to differ from TCR repertoires in blood. Naive subsets generally had larger estimated clonotype richness than memory subsets. Incomplete sequencing was indicated by rarefaction of sorted-subset datasets, despite the large sequencing depth. Because the study included only a small number of donors, the genetic and exposure-history diversity represented was limited. When several donors were compared, the shared fraction of clonotypes was about 5% for naive CD4, roughly 3.4% for naive CD8, roughly 2.5% for memory CD4, and around 0.4% for memory CD8. Higher generation probabilities were observed for clonotypes shared by all four sorted-subset donors than for non-shared clonotypes. Pairwise subsampling indicated that sequencing depth was expected to affect the degree of clonotype sharing among donors.

A word on this clone: The antigen it recognizes is unknown. No per-base quality is available; no much larger clone lies one base away.

From a lookup of the germline V gene, CDR1 and CDR2 are SQVTM and ANQGSEA. There are 16 amino acids in the CDR3, from cysteine to phenylalanine inclusive. The read is trimmed to its CDR3 DNA, 48 bases read in frame from base 1. V ends up 2 bases short and J 2 bases short, with an unmatched junction base count of 10. Healthy HIV-negative adults with no recently reported acute infections or vaccinations were included as donors. Every donor was a Caucasian adult residing in Nashville, Tennessee, USA. CD4+ T cells were enriched by magnetic negative selection; naive cells were then positively selected on CD45RA, and the negative fraction formed the memory subset. Blood was collected by leukapheresis, and PBMCs were isolated by Ficoll-Histopaque density gradient centrifugation and then cryopreserved in liquid nitrogen vapor phase. Analytical flow cytometry was used to check the purity and quantity of each magnetically sorted T cell population. From each sorted fraction, genomic DNA was isolated and quantified by UV absorbance on a Nanodrop 2000c.

This TCR came from a young man in good health. This receptor chain uses TRBV29-1 and TRBJ2-7, with TRBD2 matching 9 junction bases. Material: memory CD4+ T cells sorted from blood. The sample's cell subset or site label, decoded: CD45RA-negative fraction. The nucleotides read TGCAGCGTTGAACCCCCCCCGACTAGCGGTCCCTACGAGCAGTACTTC. Its protein reads: CSVEPPPTSGPYEQYF.